Listed below are T cell receptor beta chains from one sample, sequenced in a study of blood T cell repertoires in COVID-19. Only in-frame clones appear in the TCRdb table, and some are missing; sequencing was by immunoSEQ multiplex PCR. This sample has about 150,000 clones; 75% to 90% occur once, and the top ten carry roughly 2.9%. The sample was peripheral blood. The receptors here all came from a man in his 60s with active or convalescent COVID-19. The CDR3 runs from the conserved cysteine through the conserved F or W. A D gene is named only where the DNA matches it firmly. A row's size may be missing; if present it is once, few, many or a size class.

>.|TRBV4-1|15|.|TRBJ2-5
CASSQEEGAGKTQYF
TGCGCCAGCAGCCAAGAAGAGGGGGCGGGAAAGACCCAGTACTTC
>.|TRBV28|14|.|TRBJ2-7
CASSLRQVVYEQYF
TGTGCCAGCAGTTTGCGACAGGTTGTATACGAGCAGTACTTC
>few|TRBV19|15|TRBD1|TRBJ1-1
CASFSRDRGHTEAFF
TGTGCCAGTTTCTCAAGGGACAGGGGGCATACTGAAGCTTTCTTT
>.|TRBV3-1/TRBV3-2|14|TRBD2|TRBJ2-7
CASSQLAGAYEQYF
TGTGCCAGCAGCCAACTAGCGGGGGCCTACGAGCAGTACTTC
>.|TRBV19|14|TRBD1|TRBJ2-7
CASSIVAGGYEQYF
TGTGCCAGTAGTATCGTGGCAGGGGGCTACGAGCAGTACTTC
>.|TRBV6-5|15|.|TRBJ2-3
CASGPGGQNTDTQYF
TGTGCCAGCGGACCTGGCGGACAGAACACAGATACGCAGTATTTT
>.|TRBV5-1|14|TRBD1|TRBJ1-2
CASSLGQGGDGYTF
TGCGCCAGCAGCTTGGGACAGGGAGGCGATGGCTACACCTTC
>.|TRBV6-5|11|.|TRBJ2-1
CASMGGNEQFF
TGTGCCAGCATGGGGGGCAATGAGCAGTTCTTC
>.|TRBV25-1|13|TRBD2|TRBJ2-5
CASSALPGTTKYF
TGTGCCAGCAGTGCGCTCCCCGGGACTACCAAATACTTC
>.|TRBV27|15|.|TRBJ1-5
CASSLSEGAGQPQHF
TGTGCCAGCAGTTTATCGGAGGGTGCTGGGCAGCCCCAGCATTTT
>once|TRBV7-2|15|TRBD1|TRBJ2-1
CASSPGTGPSNEQFF
TGTGCCAGCAGCCCCGGGACAGGGCCGTCCAATGAGCAGTTCTTC
>once|TRBV27|18|TRBD1|TRBJ1-2
CASSLTPGQGMTNYGYTF
TGTGCCAGCAGTTTAACTCCGGGACAGGGGATGACTAACTATGGCTACACCTTC
>.|TRBV9|15|TRBD1|TRBJ1-1
CASSRDRDRVREAFF
TGTGCCAGCAGCCGAGACCGGGACAGGGTAAGAGAAGCTTTCTTT
>.|TRBV4-2|16|TRBD2|TRBJ2-3
CASSPGTSGVTDTQYF
TGTGCCAGCAGCCCGGGGACTAGCGGGGTCACAGATACGCAGTATTTT
>.|TRBV2|13|TRBD1|TRBJ2-7
CASRTGEIYEQYF
TGTGCTTCGCGGACAGGGGAAATCTACGAGCAGTACTTC
>.|TRBV10-3|15|TRBD2|TRBJ2-5
CAISERSSGRETQYF
TGTGCCATCAGTGAGAGGTCAAGCGGGAGAGAGACCCAGTACTTC
>.|TRBV27|14|.|TRBJ2-1
CASSGVAVYNEQFF
TGTGCCAGCAGCGGGGTGGCCGTTTACAATGAGCAGTTCTTC
>.|TRBV7-7|16|TRBD2|TRBJ2-7
CASSSSSGRATGEQYF
TGTGCTAGCAGCTCCTCTAGCGGGAGGGCCACGGGCGAGCAGTACTTC
>.|TRBV28|11|TRBD1|TRBJ1-1
CASSLDRGAFF
TGTGCCAGCAGTTTAGACAGGGGAGCTTTCTTT
>.|TRBV24-1|14|.|TRBJ2-3
CATSDDARTDTQYF
TGTGCCACCAGTGATGACGCGCGGACAGATACGCAGTATTTT
>.|TRBV27|14|.|TRBJ1-5
CASSLSGSNQPQHF
TGTGCCAGCAGTTTATCCGGTAGCAATCAGCCCCAGCATTTT
>once|TRBV21-1|12|.|TRBJ2-7
CASPPGGGEQYF
TGTGCCAGCCCCCCGGGGGGGGGCGAGCAGTACTTC
>.|TRBV30|13|.|TRBJ1-1
CAWTGSWGSEAFF
TGTGCCTGGACTGGGAGCTGGGGTTCGGAAGCTTTCTTT
>.|TRBV9|16|.|TRBJ1-5
CASSPAGDYSNQPQHF
TGTGCCAGCAGCCCAGCAGGGGATTATAGCAATCAGCCCCAGCATTTT
>.|TRBV15|13|.|TRBJ1-1
CATSTPGRLWAFF
TGTGCCACCAGCACCCCGGGGAGGCTGTGGGCTTTCTTT
>.|TRBV6-2/TRBV6-3|13|.|TRBJ2-3
CASSSRPTDTQYF
TGTGCCAGCAGTTCCAGGCCCACAGATACGCAGTATTTT
>.|TRBV2|16|TRBD2|TRBJ2-2
CASSEGGGFNTGELFF
TGTGCCAGCAGTGAGGGCGGGGGGTTTAACACCGGGGAGCTGTTTTTT
>.|TRBV3-1/TRBV3-2|14|.|TRBJ2-7
CASSQDWTPYEQYF
TGTGCCAGCAGCCAAGATTGGACTCCCTACGAGCAGTACTTC
>once|TRBV19|15|TRBD2|TRBJ2-7
CASSSWTGGSYEQYF
TGTGCCAGTAGTTCCTGGACCGGGGGGTCCTACGAGCAGTACTTC
>.|TRBV5-1|17|TRBD2|TRBJ2-5
CASSLVVAGGNQETQYF
TGCGCCAGCAGCTTGGTCGTAGCGGGGGGGAACCAAGAGACCCAGTACTTC
>few|TRBV6-5|13|TRBD1|TRBJ1-4
CATLPGQGGKLFF
TGTGCCACGCTTCCGGGACAGGGAGGAAAACTGTTTTTT
>.|TRBV6-2/TRBV6-3|15|TRBD1|TRBJ2-7
CASSYRQGNSYEQYF
TGTGCCAGCAGTTACCGACAGGGCAACTCCTACGAGCAGTACTTC
>once|TRBV7-9|14|.|TRBJ2-7
CASSPDQGSYEQYF
TGTGCCAGCAGCCCCGATCAGGGCTCCTACGAGCAGTACTTC
>.|TRBV30|15|.|TRBJ2-3
CAWSVARSGADTQYF
TGTGCCTGGAGTGTAGCGAGATCGGGAGCAGATACGCAGTATTTT
>.|TRBV2|15|.|TRBJ2-5
CASSEGDTLQETQYF
TGTGCCAGCAGTGAAGGGGACACCCTTCAAGAGACCCAGTACTTC
>.|TRBV25-1|18|TRBD1|TRBJ1-6
CASSDPDRPSSYNSPLHF
TGTGCCAGCAGTGACCCGGACAGGCCAAGCTCCTATAATTCACCCCTCCACTTT
>.|TRBV19|15|TRBD1|TRBJ1-5
CASRQGAYSNQPQHF
TGTGCCAGTAGGCAGGGGGCTTATAGCAATCAGCCCCAGCATTTT
>.|TRBV7-2|13|.|TRBJ1-5
CASSLTDNQPQHF
TGTGCCAGCAGCTTGACAGACAATCAGCCCCAGCATTTT
>.|TRBV18|14|.|TRBJ2-5
CASSPLGSQETQYF
TGTGCCAGCTCACCATTGGGCAGCCAAGAGACCCAGTACTTC
>.|TRBV7-2|12|TRBD1|TRBJ1-5
CASSPSGGPQHF
TGTGCCAGCAGCCCCTCAGGGGGACCCCAGCATTTT
>.|TRBV28|16|.|TRBJ1-6
CASSLRGRGVGSPLHF
TGTGCCAGCAGTTTACGGGGGAGGGGTGTAGGATCACCCCTCCACTTT
>.|TRBV28|14|.|TRBJ2-5
CASSFGGAGETQYF
TGTGCCAGCAGTTTTGGTGGGGCGGGGGAGACCCAGTACTTC
>.|TRBV20-1|11|.|TRBJ1-1
CSVRQNTEAFF
TGCAGTGTTAGACAGAACACTGAAGCTTTCTTT
>.|TRBV30|14|TRBD1|TRBJ2-2
CAWKGTGGVGELFF
TGTGCCTGGAAAGGGACAGGGGGTGTCGGGGAGCTGTTTTTT
>.|TRBV7-2|15|TRBD1|TRBJ1-4
CASRAPGQGGEKLFF
TGTGCCAGCAGAGCACCGGGACAGGGAGGTGAAAAACTGTTTTTT
>.|TRBV3-1/TRBV3-2|14|.|TRBJ1-1
CASSQDQGSTEAFF
TGTGCCAGCAGCCAAGATCAGGGAAGCACTGAAGCTTTCTTT